The T cell receptor (beta chain) described here comes from a study of neoadjuvant nivolumab and ipilimumab in lung cancer. A word on this clone: Its matching antigen is unknown.

Trimming took 7 bases from V and 0 from J; bases not matched to a gene: 6. Germline-derived CDR1 and CDR2 are SQVTM and ANQGSEA. This CDR3 has 14 residues. Whole-study results and caveats: Only a single major-pathologic-response sample was available for clonality analysis.

Data came from immunoSEQ multiplex PCR; TCRdb stores just in-frame clones and leaves some out. Of some 43,000 clones in the sample, around 89% are singletons; the top ten hold approximately 3.5%. The source material was blood, sampled before neoadjuvant nivolumab, alone or with ipilimumab. The sequence was collected from an adult with non-small cell lung cancer. Some clones in this sample may be carry-over from other donors' samples. The chain combines TRBV29-1 with TRBJ2-1; 7 nucleotides align to TRBD2. The CDR3 spells CSAQGGSSYNEQFF. The CDR3, as DNA: TGCAGCGCACAAGGCGGGAGCTCCTACAATGAGCAGTTCTTC.